This T cell receptor beta chain was identified in a study of T cell responses to AZD1222 COVID-19 vaccine. This clone was detected only once. Its specificity is unknown. Study results and caveats: Vaccine-associated CD4 TCRs spanned spike, dominant at 160-218 and 743-854. All repertoire sampling was performed exclusively after the peak T cell response. It should be noted that donors were predominantly white British and more often female, and clonal diversity was possibly underestimated. Breadth and depth of Spike-specific TCRs rose after two AZD1222 doses.

Profiling relied on immunoSEQ multiplex PCR, and the TCRdb table lists in-frame clones only, not all of them. The sample has about 120,000 clones; approximately 90% are singletons. The germline gives CDR1 SGHTS, CDR2 YDEGEE. Trimming stripped 2 bases from V and 2 bases from J, with 16 bases between. The CDR3 length is 16 residues. The chain carries TRBV5-8 and TRBJ1-1; the D gene is possibly TRBD1 (6 bases). This clonotype originated in an adult in good health. The source was peripheral blood, collected on day 0 of AZD1222 vaccination. The CDR3 is CASSFGTGLRNTEAFF. In DNA, the CDR3 is TGTGCCAGCAGCTTCGGTACAGGGTTACGAAACACTGAAGCTTTCTTT.